This T cell receptor beta chain is from a study of blood T cell repertoires in COVID-19. Across the whole study: Acute and convalescent COVID-19 specimens originated in the United States, Italy and Spain. From T cells, B-cell-depleted T cells, or PBMCs came the material, which was cDNA or gDNA.

Authors' analysis steps: Reference gene primers were amplified, and this amplification served to estimate nucleated cell counts. Sequenced by immunoSEQ multiplex PCR; TCRdb stores in-frame clones only, minus some. V, J and clone size were drawn from that table, and D and trimming were deduced from the DNA. The sample has tens of thousands of clones; about 88% are singletons. The CDR3 consists of 17 residues. Trimming cost V 4 bases and J 0 bases, with 19 bases left between them. CDR1 and CDR2 from the germline V gene are LGHNA and YSLEER. Material for sequencing was peripheral blood. The sequence came from a man aged 65-85 years with acute or convalescent COVID-19. This sequence joins TRBV4-3 and TRBJ2-7; D is possibly TRBD1 (5 bases). CDR3 sequence (DNA): TGCGCCAGCAGCCCCGCATCAGGGCGGATGAGCTCCTACGAGCAGTACTTC. It encodes CASSPASGRMSSYEQYF.